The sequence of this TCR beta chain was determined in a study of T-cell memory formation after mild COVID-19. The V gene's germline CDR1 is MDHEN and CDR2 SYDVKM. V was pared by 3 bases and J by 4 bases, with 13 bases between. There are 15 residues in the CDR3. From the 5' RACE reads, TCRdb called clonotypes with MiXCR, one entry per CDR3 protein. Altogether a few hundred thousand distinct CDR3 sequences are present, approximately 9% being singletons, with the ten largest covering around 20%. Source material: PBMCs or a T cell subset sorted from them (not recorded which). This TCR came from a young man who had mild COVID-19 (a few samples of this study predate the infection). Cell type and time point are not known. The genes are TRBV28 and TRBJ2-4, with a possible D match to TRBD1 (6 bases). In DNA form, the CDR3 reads TGTGCCAGCAGTTTGTTTGGGGGCGGAAAAAACATTCAGTACTTC. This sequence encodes CASSLFGGGKNIQYF.